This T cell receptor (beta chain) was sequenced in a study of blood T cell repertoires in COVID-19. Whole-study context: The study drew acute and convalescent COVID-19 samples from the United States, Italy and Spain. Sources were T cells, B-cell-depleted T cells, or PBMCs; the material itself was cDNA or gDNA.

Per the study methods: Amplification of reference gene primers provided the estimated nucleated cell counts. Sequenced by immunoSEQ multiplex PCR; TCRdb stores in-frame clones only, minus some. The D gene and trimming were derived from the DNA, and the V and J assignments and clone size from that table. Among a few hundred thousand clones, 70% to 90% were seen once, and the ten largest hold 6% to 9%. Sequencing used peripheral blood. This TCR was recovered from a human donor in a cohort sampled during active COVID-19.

Written as DNA, the CDR3 is TGTGCCAGCAGTCTCCCCCCAGCCTACGAGCAGTACTTC. Amino acid sequence: CASSLPPAYEQYF. This rearrangement joins TRBV6-6 to TRBJ2-7; D uncertain. Trimming removed 5 bases at V and 2 bases at J, with 10 bases between. CDR1 is MNHNY and CDR2 is SVGAGI in the germline V gene (reference sequence). The CDR3 loop spans 13 amino acids.